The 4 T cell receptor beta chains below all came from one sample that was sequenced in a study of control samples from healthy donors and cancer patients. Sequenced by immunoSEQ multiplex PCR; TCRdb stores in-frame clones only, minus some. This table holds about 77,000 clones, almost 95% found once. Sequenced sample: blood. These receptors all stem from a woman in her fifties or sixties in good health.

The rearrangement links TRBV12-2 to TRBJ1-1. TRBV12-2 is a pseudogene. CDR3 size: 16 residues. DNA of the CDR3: TGTGCAAGTCGCCCCAAAGGGCGGGGAGAGAACACTGAAGCTTTCTTT. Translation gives CASRPKGRGENTEAFF.

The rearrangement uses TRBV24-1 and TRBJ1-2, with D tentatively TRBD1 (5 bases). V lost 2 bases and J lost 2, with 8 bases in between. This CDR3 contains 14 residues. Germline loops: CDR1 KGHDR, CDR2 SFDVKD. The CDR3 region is CATSDSGGNYGYTF. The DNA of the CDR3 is TGTGCCACCAGTGATTCTGGGGGAAACTATGGCTACACCTTC.

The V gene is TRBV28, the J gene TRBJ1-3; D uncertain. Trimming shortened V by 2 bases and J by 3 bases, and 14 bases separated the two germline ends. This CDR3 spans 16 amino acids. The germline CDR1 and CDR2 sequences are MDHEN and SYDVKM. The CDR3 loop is CASSLPDQTLGNTIYF. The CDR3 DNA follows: TGTGCCAGCAGTTTACCGGACCAGACCCTTGGAAACACCATATATTTT.

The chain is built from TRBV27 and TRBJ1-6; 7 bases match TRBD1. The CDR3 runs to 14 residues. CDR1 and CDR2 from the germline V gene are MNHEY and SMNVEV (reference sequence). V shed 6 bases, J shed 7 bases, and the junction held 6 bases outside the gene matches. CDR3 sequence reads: CASSRRDSNSPLHF. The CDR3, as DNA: TGTGCCAGCAGCCGAAGGGACAGCAATTCACCCCTCCACTTT.